The entry that follows covers one T cell receptor (beta chain) sequence. The antigen remains undetermined. The sample belongs to a study of radiotherapy plus CTLA-4 blockade in lung cancer. Trimming pared 4 bases from V and 3 bases from J, leaving 7 bases between. The germline CDR1 and CDR2 sequences are SQVTM and ANQGSEA. CDR3 length: 12 residues. Overall study findings and caveats: Early shifts in blood T cell clones, with interferon-beta, reportedly predicted response best.

Sequenced by immunoSEQ multiplex PCR; TCRdb stores in-frame clones only, minus some. The sample shows some 77,000 clones, more than 75% of them seen only once. The chain combines TRBV29-1 with TRBJ1-3; D not certain. The clonotype was recovered from a human donor with non-small cell lung cancer who had a partial response to radiotherapy plus ipilimumab. The sample here was peripheral blood, taken from a patient treated with radiotherapy plus ipilimumab. The CDR3 region has the DNA TGCAGCGTTGGAGTTCTTGGAAACACCATATATTTT. This translates into CSVGVLGNTIYF.